These T cell receptor beta chains were read from a single sample in a study of PD-L1 blockade in urothelial cancer. Clones were sequenced by immunoSEQ multiplex PCR, and TCRdb holds only the in-frame ones, with some missing. The table includes about 74,000 clones, approximately 80% detected once. The sequencing used PBMCs, collected around atezolizumab (anti-PD-L1) treatment. The receptors here all came from a man between 65 and 85 years old with urothelial cancer. The CDR3 runs from the conserved cysteine through the conserved F or W. The D gene is left open where the match is weak. Clone size is stated in some rows and not others, as once, few, many or a class when expanded.

V: TRBV2; D: NA; size: NA; J: TRBJ1-5; DNA: TGTGCCAGCAGTGCAGGCCCCAATCAGCCCCAGCATTTT; CDR3: CASSAGPNQPQHF
V: TRBV28; D: TRBD1; size: NA; J: TRBJ1-5; DNA: TGTGCCAGCAGTGCGGGACAGGCTAGCAATCAGCCCCAGCATTTT; CDR3: CASSAGQASNQPQHF
V: TRBV2; D: NA; size: few; J: TRBJ1-2; DNA: TGTGCCACCAGGATGACACCGGGGAGCTATGGCTACACCTTC; CDR3: CATRMTPGSYGYTF
V: TRBV19; D: TRBD2; size: NA; J: TRBJ2-1; DNA: TGTGCCAGTAGTCTAAGATGGGGGGGTGGCTACAATGAGCAGTTCTTC; CDR3: CASSLRWGGGYNEQFF
V: TRBV6-5; D: TRBD1; size: NA; J: TRBJ1-1; DNA: TGTGCCAGCAGTTCCGGACAGGGCTACACTGAAGCTTTCTTT; CDR3: CASSSGQGYTEAFF
V: TRBV15; D: TRBD1; size: NA; J: TRBJ2-1; DNA: TGTGCCACCAGCATTCAGGACAGGAACAATGAGCAGTTCTTC; CDR3: CATSIQDRNNEQFF
V: TRBV9; D: NA; size: once; J: TRBJ2-2; DNA: TGTGCCAGCAGCGCCCCTCGCGGCTTAACGAACACCGGGGAGCTGTTTTTT; CDR3: CASSAPRGLTNTGELFF
V: TRBV28; D: NA; size: NA; J: TRBJ1-2; DNA: TGTGCCAGCAGACCCACAGAGAGTGAAGGCTACACCTTC; CDR3: CASRPTESEGYTF
V: TRBV6-5; D: TRBD1; size: NA; J: TRBJ1-4; DNA: TGTGCCAGCAGTAAAGACAGGGCTTATGAAAAACTGTTTTTT; CDR3: CASSKDRAYEKLFF
V: TRBV7-6; D: TRBD2; size: NA; J: TRBJ2-3; DNA: TGTGCCAGCAGCTTAAGGTCTAGCGGGGCTCCTGCGCAGTATTTT; CDR3: CASSLRSSGAPAQYF
V: TRBV6-1; D: NA; size: NA; J: TRBJ1-2; DNA: TGTGCCAGCAGTGAAAGATCAGCTAACTATGGCTACACCTTC; CDR3: CASSERSANYGYTF
V: TRBV27; D: NA; size: NA; J: TRBJ2-7; DNA: TGTGCCAGCAGTTTATCGGGGGGGGGCCCCTACGAGCAGTACTTC; CDR3: CASSLSGGGPYEQYF
V: TRBV7-6; D: TRBD2; size: NA; J: TRBJ2-5; DNA: TGTGCCAGCAGCTTAGTGGCTAGCGGGACGGAGACCCAGTACTTC; CDR3: CASSLVASGTETQYF
V: TRBV30; D: TRBD2; size: NA; J: TRBJ2-3; DNA: TGTGCCTGGAGTGTACCTGGTAGCGGGCCAACAGATACGCAGTATTTT; CDR3: CAWSVPGSGPTDTQYF
V: TRBV5-1; D: TRBD2; size: once; J: TRBJ2-2; DNA: TGCGCCAGCAGCTTGGTCCTACTAGCGGGAAACGCGAACACCGGGGAGCTGTTTTTT; CDR3: CASSLVLLAGNANTGELFF
V: TRBV19; D: NA; size: NA; J: TRBJ1-5; DNA: TGTGCCAGTAGTAAGATAGATTCGGGTAGCAATCAGCCCCAGCATTTT; CDR3: CASSKIDSGSNQPQHF
V: TRBV2; D: TRBD2; size: NA; J: TRBJ2-5; DNA: TGTGCCATTACCAGACTAGCGGGCGAAGAGACCCAGTACTTC; CDR3: CAITRLAGEETQYF
V: TRBV12-5; D: TRBD2; size: NA; J: TRBJ2-7; DNA: TGTGCTAGTGGTTTGGGGTTGGGAAGCGGGGGGTCCTACGAGCAGTACTTC; CDR3: CASGLGLGSGGSYEQYF
V: TRBV9; D: TRBD2; size: NA; J: TRBJ2-7; DNA: TGTGCCAGCAGCGTCGATAGCGGGAGCTCCTACGAGCAGTACTTC; CDR3: CASSVDSGSSYEQYF
V: TRBV5-4; D: TRBD1; size: NA; J: TRBJ2-7; DNA: TGTGCCAGCAGCACACGGGACAGGGACTCCTACGAGCAGTACTTC; CDR3: CASSTRDRDSYEQYF
V: TRBV6-5; D: NA; size: NA; J: TRBJ2-7; DNA: TGTGCCAGCAGTTATCCTCCGGGACATACGTCCTACGAGCAGTACTTC; CDR3: CASSYPPGHTSYEQYF
V: TRBV19; D: NA; size: NA; J: TRBJ1-1; DNA: TGTGCCAGTAGCCCCAGGGGATTCGGCACTGAAGCTTTCTTT; CDR3: CASSPRGFGTEAFF
V: TRBV28; D: NA; size: few; J: TRBJ1-5; DNA: TGTGCCAGCAGTCCTGGGGGGGGAGTTCAGCCCCAGCATTTT; CDR3: CASSPGGGVQPQHF
V: TRBV28; D: TRBD2; size: NA; J: TRBJ2-5; DNA: TGTGCCAGCATGCCTAGCGGGAGGGTGGGCCAAGAGACCCAGTACTTC; CDR3: CASMPSGRVGQETQYF
V: TRBV5-5; D: NA; size: once; J: TRBJ2-7; DNA: TGTGCCAGCAGCAGGACCCAATTCCCCGACGACAGGTCGGTCTACGAGCAGTACTTC; CDR3: CASSRTQFPDDRSVYEQYF
V: TRBV18; D: TRBD2; size: NA; J: TRBJ2-7; DNA: TGTGCCAGCTCTCTAACTAGCGACCCCTACGAGCAGTACTTC; CDR3: CASSLTSDPYEQYF
V: TRBV5-1; D: NA; size: NA; J: TRBJ2-1; DNA: TGCGCCAGCAGCCCTGAGCGGGCCTTAGGGAGAGAGCAGTTCTTC; CDR3: CASSPERALGREQFF
V: TRBV28; D: NA; size: NA; J: TRBJ1-2; DNA: TGTGCCAGCGCCTATAACTATGGCTACACCTTC; CDR3: CASAYNYGYTF
V: TRBV27; D: TRBD2; size: few; J: TRBJ2-7; DNA: TGTGCCAGCAGGGAGACTAGCGAGAGCTCCTACGAGCAGTACTTC; CDR3: CASRETSESSYEQYF
V: TRBV10-2; D: NA; size: NA; J: TRBJ1-5; DNA: TGCGCCAACTCTCGAGCGGCACGGCCCCAGCATTTT; CDR3: CANSRAARPQHF
V: TRBV6-1; D: TRBD1; size: NA; J: TRBJ1-2; DNA: TGTGCCAGCAGGGCAGGGGGCGTCGGACGAGGGGGCTACACCTTC; CDR3: CASRAGGVGRGGYTF
V: TRBV28; D: NA; size: once; J: TRBJ2-2; DNA: TGTGCCAGCAGTTTATGGGGGACAGCGGGGAACACCGGGGAGCTGTTTTTT; CDR3: CASSLWGTAGNTGELFF
V: TRBV27; D: NA; size: once; J: TRBJ1-1; DNA: TGTGCCAGCAGTTACCAGGGCACGAACACTGAAGCTTTCTTT; CDR3: CASSYQGTNTEAFF
V: TRBV7-3; D: TRBD1; size: NA; J: TRBJ2-2; DNA: TGTGCCAGCAGCTTACGACAGGGGATTGTCGGGGAGCTGTTTTTT; CDR3: CASSLRQGIVGELFF
V: TRBV7-9; D: NA; size: NA; J: TRBJ1-2; DNA: TGTGCCAGCAGCCGACTGCAGGGGAGCTATGGCTACACCTTC; CDR3: CASSRLQGSYGYTF
V: TRBV6-4; D: NA; size: once; J: TRBJ2-1; DNA: TGTGCCAGCAGTGTCGAAGACTCGTACAATGAGCAGTTCTTC; CDR3: CASSVEDSYNEQFF
V: TRBV9; D: NA; size: once; J: TRBJ1-2; DNA: TGTGCCAGCAGCAAGAGGGACTTAAGGAATGGCTACACCTTC; CDR3: CASSKRDLRNGYTF
V: TRBV28; D: TRBD1; size: NA; J: TRBJ2-1; DNA: TGTGCCAGCAGTCCATCGGGGACAGGTTACAATGAGCAGTTCTTC; CDR3: CASSPSGTGYNEQFF
V: TRBV28; D: NA; size: NA; J: TRBJ2-7; DNA: TGTGCCAGCAGCCTACGCTACGAGCAGTACTTC; CDR3: CASSLRYEQYF
V: TRBV5-1; D: TRBD2; size: NA; J: TRBJ2-5; DNA: TGCGCCAGCAGCGGGGAGGGCGGGAGATGGGAGACCCAGTACTTC; CDR3: CASSGEGGRWETQYF
V: TRBV5-6; D: TRBD2; size: NA; J: TRBJ2-6; DNA: TGTGCCAGCAGCCCCGGACTAGCGGGCTCGTCCTCTGGGGCCAACGTCCTGACTTTC; CDR3: CASSPGLAGSSSGANVLTF
V: TRBV5-1; D: TRBD2; size: NA; J: TRBJ2-5; DNA: TGCGCCAGCAGCCCGGGACTAGCGGGAGTAGAGACCCAGTACTTC; CDR3: CASSPGLAGVETQYF
V: TRBV11-3; D: NA; size: NA; J: TRBJ2-7; DNA: TGTGCCAGCTCTAACGGAGGGGCGAGCGAGCAGTACTTC; CDR3: CASSNGGASEQYF